The 28 T cell receptor beta chains reported below all come from one sample, sequenced in a study of T cell repertoires in cytomegalovirus infection. Their recognized antigens are unknown. TCRdb fed the reads into MiXCR, producing one record per CDR3 protein. The sample records roughly 120,000 distinct CDR3 sequences, about 30% being singletons. The sequencing here drew on CD8+ T cells from cultured PBMCs, taken from culture after CMV antigen stimulation. The receptor set was obtained from a human donor in good health (CMV status not recorded). Some clones in this sample may be carry-over from other donors' samples.

This clonotype appeared many times. The chain has TRBV7-2 and TRBJ2-1; TRBD2 matches at 13 bases. V was clipped by 6 bases and J by 8 bases; unmatched bases: 7. CDR3 length: 15 residues. Germline V gives CDR1 SGHTA, CDR2 FQGNSA. CDR3 bases: TGTGCCAGCAGGCCGGGACTAGCGGGGAGTTATGAGCAGTTCTTC. This gives the protein CASRPGLAGSYEQFF.

This clonotype was observed at least ten times. This chain joins TRBV6-1 and TRBJ2-1; D might be TRBD1 (6 bases). Trimming stripped 4 bases from V and 12 bases from J, with 10 bases between. Germline lookup yields CDR1 MNHNS and CDR2 SASEGT. The CDR3 spans 11 residues. CDR3 coding DNA: TGTGCCAGCAGTGCCGGGACAAGGCAGTTCTTC. It encodes CASSAGTRQFF.

This clonotype has just a few counts. The chain uses TRBV5-6 and TRBJ2-1; 8 bases line up with TRBD2. The CDR3 contains 14 residues. V dropped 2 bases and J dropped 11; count of bases not matched to a gene: 9. Germline V lookup: CDR1 SGHDT, CDR2 YYEEEE. The CDR3 is CASSFGTRQVQQFF. The CDR3, as DNA: TGTGCCAGCAGCTTCGGGACTAGGCAAGTTCAGCAGTTCTTC.

The CDR3 coding sequence is TGTGCCAGCTCACCGAACCCACGACTAGCGGGGGAGAACACCGGGGAGCTGTTTTTT. This gives the protein CASSPNPRLAGENTGELFF. This sequence joins TRBV18 and TRBJ2-2, with 12 positions matching TRBD2. This CDR3 region has 19 residues. CDR1 is KGHSH, CDR2 LQKENI, per germline. V gave up 3 bases and J gave up 1 base; unmatched junction bases: 9. The full variable domain, its missing parts supplied by reference TRBV18 and TRBJ2-2, is NAGVMQNPRHLVRRRGQEARLRCSPMKGHSHVYWYRQLPEEGLKFMVYLQKENIIDESGMPKERFSAEFPKEGPSILRIQQVVRGDSAAYFCASSPNPRLAGENTGELFFGEGSRLTVL.

The V and J genes are TRBV9 and TRBJ2-3; D is possibly TRBD1 or TRBD2 (5 bases each). Trimming stripped 3 bases from V and 2 bases from J, with 19 bases between. The germline V gene encodes CDR1 SGDLS and CDR2 YYNGEE. CDR3 length equals 17 residues. Here the CDR3 DNA reads TGTGCCAGCAGCGCCTATGGGGGTGGGGACCCCACAGATACGCAGTATTTT. Protein product: CASSAYGGGDPTDTQYF.

For this clonotype: A much more abundant neighbour one base away suggests this may be a read error. This chain connects TRBV7-2 to TRBJ2-1, with D uncertain. Germline CDR1 SGHTA, CDR2 FQGNSA. The V gene lost 5 bases and the J gene lost 2 bases, with 16 bases spanning the gap. This CDR3 is 16 amino acids long. CDR3: CASSPDRVAAYNEQFF. DNA for the CDR3: TGTGCCAGCAGCCCGGATAGAGTAGCTGCCTACAATGAGCAGTTCTTC. The complete variable domain, with remaining parts taken from reference TRBV7-2 and TRBJ2-1, reads GAGVSQSPSNKVTEKGKDVELRCDPISGHTALYWYRQSLGQGLEFLIYFQGNSAPDKSGLPSDRFSAERTGGSVSTLTIQRTQQEDSAVYLCASSPDRVAAYNEQFFGPGTRLTVL.

The rearrangement links TRBV28 to TRBJ2-7; tentatively, D is TRBD1 (6 bases). In germline, CDR1 is MDHEN, CDR2 SYDVKM. Trimming cost V 7 bases and J 7 bases, with 26 bases left between them. CDR3 length: 16 amino acids. CDR3 sequence reads: CASTPQGPGQMWEQYF. In DNA form, the CDR3 reads TGTGCCAGCACCCCCCAAGGCCCGGGACAAATGTGGGAGCAGTACTTC.

The sample holds a few counts of this clonotype. The chain couples TRBV6-5 to TRBJ2-1; 7 nucleotides match TRBD1. The germline V gene has CDR1 MNHEY and CDR2 SVGAGI. The CDR3 extends over 15 amino acids. Trimming cost V 1 base and J 9 bases; bases outside gene matches: 9. Here the CDR3 reads CASSYLTGSSSEQFF. The CDR3 nucleotides are TGTGCCAGCAGTTACTTGACAGGGTCTAGTAGTGAGCAGTTCTTC.

The sample holds a few counts of this clonotype. The chain joins TRBV27 to TRBJ2-7, with 11 nucleotides matching TRBD1. Looked up from germline, CDR1 is MNHEY and CDR2 is SMNVEV (reference sequence). Trimming at V came to 6 bases and at J to 4 bases, leaving 5 bases not matched to a gene. The CDR3 runs 14 residues. CDR3 nucleotides: TGTGCCAGCAGCCCGGGACAGGGGGTTTACGAGCAGTACTTC. It yields the protein CASSPGQGVYEQYF.

The chain joins TRBV6-2 or TRBV6-3 to TRBJ1-5; no definite D call. Trimming cost V 0 bases and J 11 bases, with 11 bases left between them. The germline V gene encodes CDR1 MNHEY and CDR2 SVGEGT. This CDR3 has 13 residues. CDR3 DNA: TGTGCCAGCAGTTACTCCCGGCGTGACACCCAGCATTTT. Its translation: CASSYSRRDTQHF.

The genes are TRBV7-6 and TRBJ2-7; D unresolved. The CDR3 has 13 residues. Germline CDR1 and CDR2: SGHVS and FNYEAQ. Trimming left V 5 bases short and J 0 bases short, with 8 bases between. For the CDR3, the DNA is TGTGCCAGCAGCAAGCGAAGCTCCTACGAGCAGTACTTC. It yields the protein CASSKRSSYEQYF.

The count of this clonotype is one. This chain connects TRBV20-1 to TRBJ2-7; weak D call: TRBD1 (6 bases). CDR1 and CDR2 (germline): DFQATT, SNEGSKA (reference sequence). V was clipped by 0 bases and J by 1 base, with 16 bases between them. The length of the CDR3 is 16 residues. The CDR3 protein is CSARDTGYDLSYEQYF. Here the CDR3 DNA reads TGCAGTGCTAGAGATACAGGGTACGATCTATCCTACGAGCAGTACTTC.

This clonotype was recorded many times. The J gene is TRBJ2-7, the V gene TRBV7-8, with 9 bases that match TRBD1. The V and J ends lost 1 base and 6 bases, in that order; junction bases with no gene match: 4. The CDR3 sequence is 14 residues long. Germline loops: CDR1 SGHVS, CDR2 FQNEAQ. Here the CDR3 reads CASSLGQGGGEQYF. The CDR3 nucleotides read TGTGCCAGCAGCTTAGGACAGGGGGGGGGCGAGCAGTACTTC.

The genes are TRBV7-9 and TRBJ2-3; no reliable D call. The CDR3 sequence is 13 residues long. CDR1 SEHNR and CDR2 FQNEAQ come from the germline V gene (reference sequence). With 5 bases removed from V and 2 bases from J, the gap between germline ends came to 8 bases. The CDR3 coding sequence is TGTGCCAGCAGCAGTCCGACCACAGATACGCAGTATTTT. This encodes CASSSPTTDTQYF.

The genes are TRBV4-1 and TRBJ1-5; D not resolved. The length of the CDR3 is 16 residues. V was pared by 0 bases and J by 4 bases, with 13 bases between. The germline CDR1 and CDR2 sequences are MGHRA and YSYEKL. CDR3 loop: CASSQETLQENQPQHF. CDR3 coding DNA: TGCGCCAGCAGCCAAGAGACGCTCCAGGAGAATCAGCCCCAGCATTTT.

The rearrangement uses TRBV2 and TRBJ1-5; D is ambiguous. CDR1 and CDR2 (germline): SNHLY, FYNNEI. V was cut by 2 bases and J by 4 bases, with 12 bases left in between. The CDR3 loop spans 15 amino acids. The CDR3 here is CASSESPGANQPQHF. CDR3 nucleotide sequence: TGTGCCAGCAGTGAATCTCCAGGCGCTAATCAGCCCCAGCATTTT.

This rearrangement joins TRBV2 to TRBJ1-4, with D uncertain. V was clipped by 7 bases and J by 5 bases, with 17 bases between them. This CDR3 comprises 15 residues. Looked up from germline, CDR1 is SNHLY and CDR2 is FYNNEI. This CDR3 reads CASTPTSQGNEKLFF. The DNA for the CDR3 is TGTGCCAGCACCCCGACCAGCCAAGGGAATGAAAAACTGTTTTTT. The variable domain in full, completed from reference TRBV2 and TRBJ1-4, reads EPEVTQTPSHQVTQMGQEVILRCVPISNHLYFYWYRQILGQKVEFLVSFYNNEISEKSEIFDDQFSVERPDGSNFTLKIRSTKLEDSAMYFCASTPTSQGNEKLFFGSGTQLSVL.

This rearrangement joins TRBV12-3 or TRBV12-4 to TRBJ2-3; D is perhaps TRBD1 (6 bases). V shed 4 bases and J shed 0 bases, with 11 bases lying between them. CDR3 size: 15 residues. The CDR3 nucleotides are TGTGCCAGCAGTTCCGGGACACCGAGCACAGATACGCAGTATTTT. Protein: CASSSGTPSTDTQYF.

The V and J genes are TRBV5-6 and TRBJ1-2; tentatively, D is TRBD1 (5 bases). This CDR3 has 16 residues. Trimming left V 2 bases short and J 4 bases short, with 18 bases between. Germline V CDR1 and CDR2: SGHDT, YYEEEE. CDR3: CASSFSSGRAGYGYTF. CDR3 nucleotide sequence: TGTGCCAGCAGCTTCTCCTCGGGCAGGGCGGGCTATGGCTACACCTTC.

This sequence joins TRBV2 and TRBJ2-1; 11 nucleotides match TRBD2. Trimming removed 6 bases from V and 9 bases from J; junction bases left unmatched: 10. Germline assignment: CDR1 SNHLY and CDR2 FYNNEI. The CDR3 loop spans 15 amino acids. CDR3 bases: TGTGCCAGCAGCGTAGCGGGGGGGACAGCCGGTGAGCAGTTCTTC. Encoded protein: CASSVAGGTAGEQFF.

The V gene is TRBV7-2, the J gene TRBJ2-2; 7 nucleotides line up with TRBD2. The CDR3 spans 13 residues. The junction had 0 bases not matched to a gene; V was cut back by 3 bases and J by 5 bases. Germline CDR1 SGHTA, CDR2 FQGNSA. In DNA form, the CDR3 reads TGTGCCAGCAGCTTCGGGGGGACCGGGGAGCTGTTTTTT. This codes for CASSFGGTGELFF.

V is TRBV12-3 or TRBV12-4 and J is TRBJ2-7; D remains ambiguous. The CDR3 has 12 amino acids. The V gene lost 3 bases and the J gene lost 3 bases, with 6 bases spanning the gap. The CDR3 DNA reads as TGTGCCAGCAGTTTTTCCTACTACGAGCAGTACTTC. It encodes CASSFSYYEQYF.

V and J are TRBV6-1 and TRBJ2-1; perhaps D is TRBD1 or TRBD2 (6 bases each). Per germline, CDR1 MNHNS and CDR2 SASEGT. This CDR3 spans 15 amino acids. Deletions cut 2 bases from V and 7 bases from J, with 15 bases between. The CDR3 region is CASSEWAGAGNEQFF. CDR3 DNA: TGTGCCAGCAGTGAATGGGCAGGGGCGGGAAATGAGCAGTTCTTC.

This clonotype was seen repeatedly, ten times or more. The DNA of the CDR3 is TGTGCCAGCAGTTTTGGAATGGACAGCCGTGTTGCGGCGAACGCTTTCTTT. Amino acids: CASSFGMDSRVAANAFF. V is TRBV12-3 or TRBV12-4 and J is TRBJ1-1, with D possibly TRBD1 on 6 matching bases. The CDR3 is made up of 17 amino acids. Deletions cut 3 bases from V and 11 bases from J, with 28 bases between.

The sample holds a few counts of this clonotype. V is TRBV5-5 and J is TRBJ1-1; D might be TRBD1 (5 bases). Trimming cost V 4 bases and J 4 bases, with 11 bases left between them. The CDR3 spans 13 residues. Germline assignment: CDR1 SGHKS and CDR2 YYEKEE (reference sequence). This chain's CDR3 is CASSPGSGTEAFF. The DNA of the CDR3 is TGTGCCAGCAGCCCAGGGTCGGGCACTGAAGCTTTCTTT.

This clonotype was observed many times. The chain joins TRBV27 to TRBJ1-1; a weak D match, TRBD1 (6 bases). The germline V and J ends were trimmed by 3 bases and 5 bases, with 10 bases remaining between them. This CDR3 comprises 13 residues. CDR1 MNHEY and CDR2 SMNVEV come from the germline V gene (reference sequence). CDR3 loop: CASSLSQGTEAFF. For the CDR3, the DNA is TGTGCCAGCAGTTTGAGTCAGGGGACTGAAGCTTTCTTT.

The chain recombines TRBV5-6 with TRBJ2-7; D gene ambiguous. Between the trimmed V and J ends, which lost 0 bases and 2 bases, there was a span of 9 bases. The germline gives CDR1 SGHDT, CDR2 YYEEEE. This CDR3 is 14 amino acids long. CDR3 sequence: CASSLGVSTYEQYF. The CDR3 DNA is TGTGCCAGCAGCTTGGGTGTCAGTACCTACGAGCAGTACTTC.

Turning to this clonotype: One junction end disagrees with the germline gene, perhaps due to a read error. The chain couples TRBV2 to TRBJ1-2; maybe TRBD1 (5 bases). The germline gives CDR1 SNHLY, CDR2 FYNNEI. The length of the CDR3 is 14 residues. CDR3 sequence reads: CASSALGTNYGHTF. CDR3 coding DNA: TGTGCCAGCAGTGCGCTGGGGACTAACTATGGCCACACCTTC.